The clone carrying this T cell receptor beta chain was seen a handful of times. The use of a sample-barcoded 5' primer and a J-beta primer mix characterized a second PCR of roughly 6 to 11 cycles. TCRdb redid the calling of the 5' RACE reads with MiXCR, one entry per CDR3 protein. The table records roughly 500,000 distinct CDR3 sequences, around 24% of them present only once. The length of the CDR3 is 15 residues. V gave up 6 bases and J gave up 6 bases, with 18 bases separating them. This entry comes from a study of blood T cells in healthy people across ages. This sample was also put to use in a study of T cells of mothers and their children.

The source of this sequence is a boy younger than 18 in good health. Material for sequencing was blood. This chain connects TRBV12-3 or TRBV12-4 to TRBJ2-1, with D perhaps matching TRBD1 (6 bases). The CDR3 DNA reads TGTGCCAGCAGACTGGGACAACGGGGTGGCAATGAGCAGTTCTTC. This codes for CASRLGQRGGNEQFF.